These 7 T cell receptor beta chains were all obtained from the same sample, sequenced in a study of cytotoxic CD8 clonotypes in ibrutinib-treated CLL. TCRdb keeps only in-frame clones here, not all; method: immunoSEQ multiplex PCR. Of about 50,000 clones in the sample, around four fifths were seen once. This specimen was PBMCs, taken after 24 months of ibrutinib treatment. The receptor source for this set is a human donor with chronic lymphocytic leukemia.

The chain joins TRBV28 to TRBJ1-4; D gene ambiguous. The CDR3 totals 16 residues. Germline CDR1 is MDHEN and CDR2 is SYDVKM. V shed 1 base and J shed 0 bases, with 9 bases lying between them. The DNA of the CDR3 is TGTGCCAGCAGTTTATACAGCCAAACAACTAATGAAAAACTGTTTTTT. Its translation is CASSLYSQTTNEKLFF.

The chain employs TRBV10-3 and TRBJ2-3; tentative D call: TRBD2 (5 bases). Germline V gene data show CDR1 as ENHRY and CDR2 as SYGVKD. V was shortened by 6 bases and J by 0 bases, with 10 bases between the two germline ends. The CDR3 is 14 amino acids. The CDR3 spells CAIRAGESTDTQYF. The CDR3 DNA reads TGTGCCATCAGGGCCGGGGAGAGCACAGATACGCAGTATTTT.

The chain employs TRBV27 and TRBJ2-1; a weak D match, TRBD2 (5 bases). V was trimmed by 10 bases and J by 7 bases, leaving 17 bases between them. Germline lookup yields CDR1 MNHEY and CDR2 SMNVEV (reference sequence). The CDR3 has 13 residues. This CDR3 reads CATRILSGNEQFF. CDR3 DNA sequence: TGTGCCACCAGGATTCTCTCGGGGAATGAGCAGTTCTTC.

The rearrangement joins TRBV6-1 to TRBJ1-3; D is ambiguous. V lost 5 bases and J 2 bases, leaving 10 bases between the germline ends. Germline V gives CDR1 MNHNS, CDR2 SASEGT. This CDR3 has 14 amino acids. The CDR3 is CASSPQEAGNTIYF. The CDR3 DNA is TGTGCCAGCAGTCCGCAGGAAGCTGGAAACACCATATATTTT.

J is TRBJ1-2 and V is TRBV7-2, with unresolved D. The V and J ends lost 5 bases and 6 bases respectively, with 13 bases between them. CDR3 length: 13 amino acids. The V gene's germline CDR1 is SGHTA and CDR2 FQGNSA. The CDR3 DNA sequence: TGTGCCAGCAGCGCCCAACCAAGGGATGGCTACACCTTC. It translates to CASSAQPRDGYTF.

The chain combines TRBV4-3 with TRBJ2-3; 9 nucleotides agree with TRBD2. The CDR3 runs to 17 residues. Germline trimming cut 0 bases from V and 1 base from J; bases unmatched to any gene: 5. Germline loops: CDR1 LGHNA, CDR2 YSLEER. As DNA, the CDR3 is TGCGCCAGCAGCCAAGAGCGGGGGGGAAGAGGCACAGATACGCAGTATTTT. It encodes CASSQERGGRGTDTQYF.

In its sample, this clone was seen once. The V gene is TRBV21-1, the J gene TRBJ2-2; the DNA was not compared with TRBD2, the D call given in the table. TRBV21-1 is annotated as a pseudogene. The CDR3 spans 16 residues. CDR3 nucleotides: TGTGCCAGCAGCGTGGGGACTAGCGATTCCCCTGGGGAGCTGTTTTTT. Amino acid sequence: CASSVGTSDSPGELFF.